This T cell receptor (beta chain) was recovered during a study of blood T cell repertoires in COVID-19. The CDR3 spans 16 residues. Trimming took 2 bases from V and 4 from J; bases not matched to a gene: 3. Germline loops: CDR1 MNHEY, CDR2 SVGAGI. Libraries were prepared by immunoSEQ multiplex PCR; TCRdb keeps only in-frame clonotypes and omits some of them. This sample has under 300,000 clones, with approximately 91% found just once. The sequenced sample was PBMCs or T cells enriched from blood (not recorded which). The gene calls are TRBV6-5 and TRBJ2-5, with 14 bases that match TRBD2. This TCR was sampled from a middle-aged woman with acute COVID-19. For the CDR3, the DNA is TGTGCCAGCAGTTACGTGACTAGCGGGGGGGCAGAGACCCAGTACTTC. It encodes CASSYVTSGGAETQYF.